The present T cell receptor (beta chain) was sequenced within a study of T cell changes during pregnancy in multiple sclerosis. J was trimmed by 3 bases and V by 1 base; bases with no gene match: 0. The CDR3 consists of 15 residues. Germline CDR1 LNHNV, CDR2 YYDKDF (reference sequence). Method: immunoSEQ multiplex PCR; TCRdb's copy keeps in-frame clones and lacks some. The data contain about 24,000 clones, roughly 90% of them seen just once; the ten biggest clones take up more than 7.5%. The chain links TRBV15 to TRBJ2-7; 13 bases fit TRBD2. This sequence originates from a female donor in good health, enrolled as a control in a pregnancy study. The sequencing here drew on CD8+ T cells from peripheral blood mononuclear cells, taken in the third trimester of pregnancy. CDR3: CATSRGTSGSYEQYF. The CDR3 DNA is TGTGCCACCAGCAGAGGGACTAGCGGGAGCTACGAGCAGTACTTC.